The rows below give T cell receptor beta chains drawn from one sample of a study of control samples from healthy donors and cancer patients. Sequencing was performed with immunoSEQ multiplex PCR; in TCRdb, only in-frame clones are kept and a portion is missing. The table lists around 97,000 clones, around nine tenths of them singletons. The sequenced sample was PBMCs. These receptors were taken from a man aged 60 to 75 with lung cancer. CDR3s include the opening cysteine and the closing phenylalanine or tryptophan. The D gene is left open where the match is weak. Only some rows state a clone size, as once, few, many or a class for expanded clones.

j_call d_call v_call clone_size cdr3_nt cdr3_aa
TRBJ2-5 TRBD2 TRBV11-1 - TGTGCCAGCAGCTTAGGACTAGCAGAGACCCAGTACTTC CASSLGLAETQYF
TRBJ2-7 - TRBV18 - TGTGCCAGCTCACCACCGTGGGACTCCTACGAGCAGTACTTC CASSPPWDSYEQYF
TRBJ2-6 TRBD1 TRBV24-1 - TGTGCCACCAGTGAGGGACAGGAGGCTGGGGCCAACGTCCTGACTTTC CATSEGQEAGANVLTF
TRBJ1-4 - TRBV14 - TGTGCCAGCAGCCAAATTACGGGGAACAGGGCTAATGAAAAACTGTTTTTT CASSQITGNRANEKLFF
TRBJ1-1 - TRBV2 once TGTGCCAGCAGTTCTACAGGGAACACTGAAGCTTTCTTT CASSSTGNTEAFF
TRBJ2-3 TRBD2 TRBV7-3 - TGTGCCAGCAGCGATCCGGGACTAGCGGGGGATGCCACAGATACGCAGTATTTT CASSDPGLAGDATDTQYF
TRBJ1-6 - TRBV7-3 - TGTGCCAGCAGCTCCCGGGGCGATAATTCACCCCTCCACTTT CASSSRGDNSPLHF
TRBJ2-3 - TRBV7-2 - TGTGCCAGCAGCTTAGGCACTGCACTAGGAGGTACGCAGTATTTT CASSLGTALGGTQYF
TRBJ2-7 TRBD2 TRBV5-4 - TGTGCCAGCAGCCCCAGCAGCGGGGGGCATGGAAGGTCCTACGAGCAGTACTTC CASSPSSGGHGRSYEQYF
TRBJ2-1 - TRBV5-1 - TGCGCCAGCAGCTTGGCCATGACAGCTGCTGATTTCTACAATGAGCAGTTCTTC CASSLAMTAADFYNEQFF
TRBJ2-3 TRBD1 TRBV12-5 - TGTGCTAGTGGTTTGGTCCCCGACGGGACAGCTAGCACAGATACGCAGTATTTT CASGLVPDGTASTDTQYF
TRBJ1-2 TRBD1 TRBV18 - TGTGCCAGCTCACCATTGGGACAGGACTATGGCTACACCTTC CASSPLGQDYGYTF
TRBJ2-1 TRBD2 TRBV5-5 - TGTGCCAGCAGCCGGGACTACTCAGGTGAGCAGTTCTTC CASSRDYSGEQFF
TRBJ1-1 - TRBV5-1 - TGCGCCAGCAGCTTGTTTGCGGGACGGGATGAAGCTTTCTTT CASSLFAGRDEAFF
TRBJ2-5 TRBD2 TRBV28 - TGTGCCAGCAGTTTGGGGGGGTCGGAGGAGACCCAGTACTTC CASSLGGSEETQYF
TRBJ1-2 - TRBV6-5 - TGTGCCAGCCGCTCCCTTGGGGAGGATCATGGCTACACCTTC CASRSLGEDHGYTF
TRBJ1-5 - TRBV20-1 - TGCAGTGCTAGTTTCCCAGGGAGCAATCAGCCCCAGCATTTT CSASFPGSNQPQHF
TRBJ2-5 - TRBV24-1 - TGTGCCACCAGTGATTCGCATTACGAGACCCAGTACTTC CATSDSHYETQYF
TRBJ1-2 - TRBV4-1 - TGCGCCAGCAGCCAAGTTGTACAGGATTATGGCTACACCTTC CASSQVVQDYGYTF
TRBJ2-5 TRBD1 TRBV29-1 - TGCAGCGGGGGCCGACAGGGTGGAGAGACCCAGTACTTC CSGGRQGGETQYF
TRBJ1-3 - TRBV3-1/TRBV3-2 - TGTGCCAGCAGCCAAGAGGGCGACAGTTTTACTAGAAACACCATATATTTT CASSQEGDSFTRNTIYF
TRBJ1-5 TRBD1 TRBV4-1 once TGCGCCAGCAGCCTTCAGACAGGGGGCAATCAGCCCCAGCATTTT CASSLQTGGNQPQHF
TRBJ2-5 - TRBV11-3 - TGTGCCAGCAGCCAAGAGGTGGAAAGGCCCCTACAAGAGACCCAGTACTTC CASSQEVERPLQETQYF
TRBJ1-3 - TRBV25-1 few TGTGCCAGCTCCCCCACCAAGAGGACCGGAAACACCATATATTTT CASSPTKRTGNTIYF
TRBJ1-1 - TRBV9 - TGTGCCAGCAGTCCACAGGCCCAGAACACTGAAGCTTTCTTT CASSPQAQNTEAFF
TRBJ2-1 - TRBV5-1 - TGCGCCAGCAGCTTTGAGGGCCCCACCTACAATGAGCAGTTCTTC CASSFEGPTYNEQFF
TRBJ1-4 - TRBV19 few TGTGCCAGTAGTGGACGGAGGGCAACTAATGAAAAACTGTTTTTT CASSGRRATNEKLFF
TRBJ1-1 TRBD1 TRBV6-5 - TGTGCCAGCATGGGACAGGGTAACACTGAAGCTTTCTTT CASMGQGNTEAFF
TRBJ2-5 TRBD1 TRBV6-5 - TGTGCCAGCACCTCGGGACAGGGAAGACAAGAGACCCAGTACTTC CASTSGQGRQETQYF
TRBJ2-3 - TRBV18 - TGTGCCAGCTCACCACCCGGATTGCACACAGATACGCAGTATTTT CASSPPGLHTDTQYF
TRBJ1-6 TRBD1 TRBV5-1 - TGCGCCAGTTCGACAGGGGGCGATTCACCCCTCCACTTT CASSTGGDSPLHF
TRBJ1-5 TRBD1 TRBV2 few TGTGCCAGCAATATCGCAGGGGGCGGGGGCAATCAGCCCCAGCATTTT CASNIAGGGGNQPQHF
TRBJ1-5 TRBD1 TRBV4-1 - TGCGCCAGCAGCCAGGAAAGGACAGGGGGCTGGCTGGGTGGGCCCCAGCATTTT CASSQERTGGWLGGPQHF
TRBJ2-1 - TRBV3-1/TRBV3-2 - TGTGCCAGCAGCCAAGATTCGGCGGGGGCTATTCGGAATGAGCAGTTCTTC CASSQDSAGAIRNEQFF
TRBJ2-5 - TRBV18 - TGTGCCAGCTCCCTGGGAAACCAAGAGACCCAGTACTTC CASSLGNQETQYF
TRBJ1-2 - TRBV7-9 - TGTGCCAGCAGCTTAGCGTCGACAGACTACACCTTC CASSLASTDYTF
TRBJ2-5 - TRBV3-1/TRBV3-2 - TGTGCCAGCAGCCAAATAACAGCATTTGGGGAGACCCAGTACTTC CASSQITAFGETQYF
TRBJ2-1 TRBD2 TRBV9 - TGTGCCAGCAGCGTAGCCCCTAGCGGGGGGGCTTTCGACAATGAGCAGTTCTTC CASSVAPSGGAFDNEQFF
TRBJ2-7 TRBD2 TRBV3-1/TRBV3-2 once TGTGCCAGCAGCCAAGGACCCCAGGGAGGGTACGAGCAGTACTTC CASSQGPQGGYEQYF
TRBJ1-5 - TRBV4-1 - TGCGCCAGCAGCCATCCCCAGGGGAATAGCAATCAGCCCCAGCATTTT CASSHPQGNSNQPQHF
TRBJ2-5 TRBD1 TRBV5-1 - TGCGCCAGCAGCAGCCGGGACAGGACGCCAGGGGCCCAGTACTTC CASSSRDRTPGAQYF
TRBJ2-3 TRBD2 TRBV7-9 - TGTGCCAGCAGCTTGAGGGCGGGGGAGACAGATACGCAGTATTTT CASSLRAGETDTQYF
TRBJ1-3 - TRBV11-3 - TGTGCCAGCAGACCCTCAGGGGCTGGAAACACCATATATTTT CASRPSGAGNTIYF
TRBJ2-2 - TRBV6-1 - TGTGCCAGCAGTGAAGTCGTAGGGGCCAACACCGGGGAGCTGTTTTTT CASSEVVGANTGELFF
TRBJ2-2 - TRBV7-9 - TGTGCCAGCAGCCGCACGAGTGGACAGCTTGGGGAGCTGTTTTTT CASSRTSGQLGELFF
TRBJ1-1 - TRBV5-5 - TGTGCCAGCAGCTTGGTAAGGATGAACACTGAAGCTTTCTTT CASSLVRMNTEAFF
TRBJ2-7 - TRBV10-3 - TGTGCCATCAGAGGGCCCAGAGAGCAGTACTTC CAIRGPREQYF
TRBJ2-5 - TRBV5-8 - TGTGCCAGCAGCTTGGGGGCCGGCCAGGTTTTTAATCAAGAGACCCAGTACTTC CASSLGAGQVFNQETQYF
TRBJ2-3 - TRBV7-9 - TGTGCCAGCAGCTTACCAGGCCCAGATACGCAGTATTTT CASSLPGPDTQYF
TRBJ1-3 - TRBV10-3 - TGTGCCAATGGAGCAGGGCTGGGGTCCGGAAACACCATATATTTT CANGAGLGSGNTIYF
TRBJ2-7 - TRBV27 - TGTGCCAGCAGTCAACGGGCAGGGTACTACGAGCAGTACTTC CASSQRAGYYEQYF
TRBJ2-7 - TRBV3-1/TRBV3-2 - TGTGCCAGCAGCCAAGCCACAGGTCCCTACGAGCAGTACTTC CASSQATGPYEQYF
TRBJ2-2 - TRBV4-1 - TGCGCCAGCAGCCAAGAGACAGGATACACCGGGGAGCTGTTTTTT CASSQETGYTGELFF
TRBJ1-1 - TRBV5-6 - TGTGCCAGCAGCTTTAGTCACAGGACGAACACTGAAGCTTTCTTT CASSFSHRTNTEAFF
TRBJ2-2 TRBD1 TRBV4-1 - TGCGCCAGCAGCCAGGTCGGGACAGGGGGCATAAACACCGGGGAGCTGTTTTTT CASSQVGTGGINTGELFF
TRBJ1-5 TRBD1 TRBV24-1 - TGTGCCACCAGCACAGGGGCGCAGCCCCAGCATTTT CATSTGAQPQHF
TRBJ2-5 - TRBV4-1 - TGCGCCAGCAGCCAAGTTCCATTAAGGGATACTAAAGAGACCCAGTACTTC CASSQVPLRDTKETQYF
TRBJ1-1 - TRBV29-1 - TGCAGCGTTGATTCAGGTTCTGAAGCTTTCTTT CSVDSGSEAFF
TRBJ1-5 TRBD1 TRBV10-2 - TGCGCCAGCAGTGGGACAGGGGGGAATCAGCCCCAGCATTTT CASSGTGGNQPQHF